A selection of T cell receptor beta chains follows, all from one sample in a study of OX40 agonist ivuxolimab in advanced cancers. TCRdb's copy holds only in-frame clones and misses some; the assay was immunoSEQ multiplex PCR. In the table there are more than 60,000 clones, approximately 83% of which are singletons. Sequencing was performed on CD4+ or CD8+ T cells sorted from blood, taken in a trial of the OX40 agonist ivuxolimab. Receptor source: an adult with an advanced solid tumor such as melanoma, head and neck, liver or kidney cancer. Each CDR3 is given with its conserved first and last residue. The D gene is left open where the match is weak. Size is omitted from some rows. Given values are once, few, many or a class for expanded clones.

v_call	j_call	d_call	clone_size	cdr3_aa	cdr3_nt
TRBV7-2	TRBJ1-1	-	-	CASSTGMGEAFF	TGTGCCAGCAGCACCGGAATGGGTGAAGCTTTCTTT
TRBV2	TRBJ1-3	TRBD1	-	CASNDRGIRSTIYF	TGTGCCAGCAACGACAGGGGCATTCGGAGCACCATATATTTT
TRBV28	TRBJ1-5	-	once	CASSLPAGFWVGQPQHF	TGTGCCAGCAGTTTACCGGCAGGGTTTTGGGTCGGGCAGCCCCAGCATTTT
TRBV4-2	TRBJ2-5	TRBD1	-	CASSQEVGTGEKTQYF	TGTGCCAGCAGCCAAGAGGTCGGGACAGGGGAAAAGACCCAGTACTTC
TRBV27	TRBJ1-5	TRBD1	-	CASSSGQGRREPQHF	TGTGCCAGCAGTTCGGGACAGGGGCGTAGAGAGCCCCAGCATTTT
TRBV11-2	TRBJ1-5	-	-	CASSLEQGFNQPQHF	TGTGCCAGCAGCTTAGAACAGGGCTTTAATCAGCCCCAGCATTTT
TRBV2	TRBJ2-7	TRBD1	once	CASRRTGYEQYF	TGTGCCAGCAGGAGGACAGGGTATGAGCAGTACTTC
TRBV11-1	TRBJ2-2	-	-	CASSSHISVIAGELFF	TGTGCCAGCAGCTCCCACATTAGCGTTATCGCCGGGGAGCTGTTTTTT
TRBV2	TRBJ2-1	TRBD2	-	CASSPGSGVSYNEQFF	TGTGCCAGCAGTCCCGGTAGCGGGGTCTCCTACAATGAGCAGTTCTTC
TRBV28	TRBJ1-4	-	-	CASSVPGSSNEKLFF	TGTGCCAGCAGTGTTCCCGGGTCCTCCAATGAAAAACTGTTTTTT
TRBV2	TRBJ2-1	-	-	CASSRGRGNEQFF	TGTGCCAGCAGCCGGGGCCGGGGCAATGAGCAGTTCTTC
TRBV5-1	TRBJ1-5	TRBD1	-	CASSPGQGTHQPQHF	TGCGCCAGCAGCCCGGGACAGGGGACCCATCAGCCCCAGCATTTT
TRBV19	TRBJ2-2	-	-	CASSIDWMTGELFF	TGTGCCAGTAGTATAGATTGGATGACCGGGGAGCTGTTTTTT
TRBV9	TRBJ2-7	-	once	CASSGGGGGRASYEQYF	TGTGCCAGCAGCGGTGGCGGAGGTGGCAGGGCATCCTACGAGCAGTACTTC
TRBV7-8	TRBJ2-1	TRBD2	-	CASSLLGLGGLGEQFF	TGTGCCAGCAGCCTACTGGGACTAGGAGGTTTGGGTGAGCAGTTCTTC
TRBV11-3	TRBJ2-5	TRBD1	-	CASSKGQQETQYF	TGTGCCAGCAGCAAGGGACAGCAAGAGACCCAGTACTTC
TRBV5-3	TRBJ1-2	-	-	CAPGAWGYTF	TGTGCCCCGGGGGCGTGGGGCTACACCTTC
TRBV7-8	TRBJ1-4	-	once	CASSSNRSPNEKLFF	TGTGCCAGCAGCTCCAACAGGAGCCCTAATGAAAAACTGTTTTTT